These T cell receptor beta chains were read from a single sample in a study of T cell repertoires in cytomegalovirus infection. TCRdb redid the calling of the reads with MiXCR, one entry per CDR3 protein. The sample gives approximately 500,000 distinct CDR3 sequences, 10% to 12% of which show up once; roughly 10% is in the top ten. Sequenced: PBMCs. The receptors stem from a human donor in good health (CMV status not recorded). Some clones in this sample may be carry-over from other donors' samples. CDR3s include the opening cysteine and the closing phenylalanine or tryptophan. Fields, in order: D gene, clone size, J gene, V gene, CDR3 length, CDR3 protein, CDR3 DNA. A D gene is named only where the DNA matches it firmly. Some rows have no size entry. The others give once, few or many, or a class for an expanded clone.

TRBD2	many	TRBJ2-2	TRBV7-9	14	CASSSVAGTGELFF	TGTGCCAGCAGCTCCGTAGCGGGCACCGGGGAGCTGTTTTTT
.	few	TRBJ1-5	TRBV20-1	14	CSAPGTSSNQPQHF	TGCAGTGCTCCCGGGACAAGTAGCAATCAGCCCCAGCATTTT
.	few	TRBJ2-6	TRBV5-8	15	CASSWGLPGANVLTF	TGTGCCAGCAGCTGGGGGTTACCCGGGGCCAACGTCCTGACTTTC
.	many	TRBJ1-1	TRBV12-3/TRBV12-4	14	CASSHRVMNTEAFF	TGTGCCAGCAGCCACAGGGTCATGAACACTGAAGCTTTCTTT
TRBD2	many	TRBJ2-5	TRBV7-3	15	CASSPNTGGGETQYF	TGTGCCAGCAGCCCGAATACGGGAGGGGGTGAGACCCAGTACTTC
.	many	TRBJ2-7	TRBV6-2/TRBV6-3	13	CASSYYGTYEQYF	TGTGCCAGCAGTTACTATGGGACATACGAGCAGTACTTC
.	many	TRBJ2-5	TRBV7-3	14	CASSLGGAEKTQYF	TGTGCCAGCAGCTTAGGGGGGGCGGAGAAGACCCAGTACTTC
.	.	TRBJ1-1	TRBV27	17	CASSLGVGVRADTEAFF	TGTGCCAGCAGTTTAGGGGTAGGCGTTCGGGCGGACACTGAAGCTTTCTTT
TRBD1	few	TRBJ1-2	TRBV20-1	13	CSAGQGVNYGYTF	TGCAGTGCGGGACAGGGGGTTAACTATGGCTACACCTTC
TRBD1	many	TRBJ1-2	TRBV20-1	15	CSAPGTGAANYGYTF	TGCAGTGCTCCGGGGACAGGAGCAGCTAACTATGGCTACACCTTC
.	many	TRBJ1-4	TRBV6-1	17	CASSEEAGWATNEKLFF	TGTGCCAGCAGTGAAGAGGCAGGGTGGGCAACTAATGAAAAACTGTTTTTT
.	many	TRBJ1-2	TRBV14	14	CASSQDRTVYGYTF	TGTGCCAGCAGCCAAGATCGGACAGTCTATGGCTACACCTTC
.	.	TRBJ1-4	TRBV7-9	14	CASSSTGADEKLFF	TGTGCCAGCAGCTCTACGGGGGCTGATGAAAAACTGTTTTTT
TRBD1	.	TRBJ2-7	TRBV9	15	CASSVGQGGFHEQYF	TGTGCCAGCAGCGTAGGACAAGGGGGCTTCCACGAGCAGTACTTC
.	many	TRBJ2-5	TRBV29-1	12	CSVRTQAETQYF	TGCAGCGTTCGGACCCAGGCGGAGACCCAGTACTTC
TRBD1	many	TRBJ2-7	TRBV7-3	15	CASSSTPGGSYEQYF	TGTGCCAGCAGCTCTACCCCAGGGGGTTCCTACGAGCAGTACTTC
TRBD1	many	TRBJ2-6	TRBV11-2	19	CASSLVPGGLSSGANVLTF	TGTGCCAGCAGCTTAGTTCCAGGGGGTCTGAGCTCTGGGGCCAACGTCCTGACTTTC
.	many	TRBJ2-3	TRBV6-1	13	CASSRADTDTQYF	TGTGCCAGCAGCCGAGCGGACACAGATACGCAGTATTTT
TRBD1	.	TRBJ1-2	TRBV2	14	CASTEDRGVYGYTF	TGTGCCAGCACCGAAGACAGGGGGGTATATGGCTACACCTTC
.	many	TRBJ2-5	TRBV5-6	15	CASSQGWGLGETQYF	TGTGCCAGCAGCCAGGGATGGGGTCTCGGGGAGACCCAGTACTTC
TRBD1	.	TRBJ2-7	TRBV23-1	13	CASSHGTEYEQYF	TGCGCCAGCAGTCACGGGACAGAATACGAGCAGTACTTC
TRBD1	few	TRBJ2-7	TRBV20-1	14	CSATRQGNTYEQYF	TGCAGTGCAACCCGACAGGGAAACACCTACGAGCAGTACTTC
.	many	TRBJ1-1	TRBV12-3/TRBV12-4	15	CASSNDKDRVTEAFF	TGTGCCAGCAGCAATGACAAGGATCGGGTCACTGAAGCTTTCTTT
.	many	TRBJ2-7	TRBV12-3/TRBV12-4	11	CASSSLAEQYF	TGTGCCAGCAGTTCCCTGGCGGAGCAGTACTTC
TRBD2	few	TRBJ2-2	TRBV10-2	16	CASSESISGDTGELFF	TGCGCCAGCAGTGAGTCGATTAGCGGGGACACCGGGGAGCTGTTTTTT
.	many	TRBJ1-4	TRBV7-9	16	CASTLGVDSRGEKLFF	TGTGCCAGCACCTTGGGTGTTGACAGCCGCGGGGAAAAACTGTTTTTT
TRBD2	.	TRBJ2-7	TRBV5-1	15	CASSLEPSGVYEQYF	TGCGCCAGCAGCTTGGAACCTAGCGGGGTCTACGAGCAGTACTTC
TRBD1	few	TRBJ1-1	TRBV20-1	14	CSALLGQGGTEAFF	TGCAGTGCTTTACTAGGACAGGGAGGCACTGAAGCTTTCTTT
TRBD1	few	TRBJ1-4	TRBV5-1	15	CASSADRGAREKLFF	TGCGCCAGCAGCGCGGACAGGGGCGCCCGGGAAAAACTGTTTTTT
TRBD2	few	TRBJ2-2	TRBV23-1	17	CASSFPGGVCLTGELFF	TGCGCCAGCAGTTTTCCCGGGGGGGTCTGTCTCACCGGGGAGCTGTTTTTT
TRBD1	many	TRBJ1-2	TRBV25-1	14	CASSEPGQGGGYTF	TGTGCCAGCAGTGAGCCGGGACAGGGTGGCGGCTACACCTTC
TRBD1	many	TRBJ1-1	TRBV7-8	16	CASSQGQTSGNTEAFF	TGTGCCAGCAGCCAGGGACAGACCTCGGGGAACACTGAAGCTTTCTTT
.	many	TRBJ2-3	TRBV6-5	15	CASSYRGEGGDAQYF	TGTGCCAGCAGTTACAGAGGCGAGGGGGGAGATGCGCAGTATTTT
.	many	TRBJ1-5	TRBV27	15	CASSLLGGSNQPQHF	TGTGCCAGCAGTTTGTTAGGGGGGAGCAATCAGCCCCAGCATTTT
TRBD1	many	TRBJ2-3	TRBV9	20	CASSLGRRSTGGGQTDTQYF	TGTGCCAGCAGCCTAGGCCGTAGGTCGACAGGGGGAGGACAAACAGATACGCAGTATTTT
.	.	TRBJ2-2	TRBV9	14	CASSVAGVAGELFF	TGTGCCAGCAGCGTTGCAGGGGTGGCCGGGGAGCTGTTTTTT
TRBD1	.	TRBJ1-4	TRBV20-1	13	CSARQGVGEKLFF	TGCAGTGCACGACAGGGGGTGGGTGAAAAACTGTTTTTT
.	.	TRBJ2-2	TRBV9	13	CASSVEPGGELFF	TGTGCCAGCAGCGTAGAGCCGGGCGGGGAGCTGTTTTTT
.	many	TRBJ2-3	TRBV7-2	17	CASSLERTGTGTDTQYF	TGTGCCAGCAGCTTAGAAAGGACCGGGACTGGCACAGATACGCAGTATTTT
.	many	TRBJ2-1	TRBV7-9	15	CASSPDSGSYNEQFF	TGTGCCAGCAGCCCCGATAGCGGCTCCTACAATGAGCAGTTCTTC
.	many	TRBJ2-4	TRBV5-8	12	CASSLGLNIQYF	TGTGCCAGCAGCTTGGGACTAAACATTCAGTACTTC
.	many	TRBJ2-1	TRBV12-3/TRBV12-4	12	CASSLVAGEQFF	TGTGCCAGCAGCTTAGTTGCCGGTGAGCAGTTCTTC
TRBD1	few	TRBJ1-2	TRBV2	13	CASTGQGANGYTF	TGTGCCAGCACCGGACAGGGGGCGAATGGCTACACCTTC
TRBD2	.	TRBJ2-3	TRBV4-1	16	CASSHSPSGVADTQYF	TGCGCCAGCAGCCATTCCCCTAGCGGGGTTGCAGATACGCAGTATTTT
.	.	TRBJ2-7	TRBV20-1	14	CSARQRGTVAEQYF	TGCAGTGCTCGCCAGAGAGGCACGGTTGCCGAGCAGTACTTC
.	many	TRBJ1-1	TRBV7-9	14	CASSLVLEGTEAFF	TGTGCCAGCAGCTTAGTACTGGAGGGCACTGAAGCTTTCTTT
.	many	TRBJ2-4	TRBV12-3/TRBV12-4	11	CASSLRGRPYF	TGTGCCAGCAGTTTAAGGGGCAGACCGTACTTC
.	many	TRBJ2-2	TRBV4-2	16	CASSPERGGHTGELFF	TGTGCCAGCAGCCCCGAGAGGGGGGGACACACCGGGGAGCTGTTTTTT